This T cell receptor beta chain came from a study of T-cell reconstitution after alpha-beta-depleted transplantation in children. A library of TCRbeta sequences, prepared with unique molecular identifiers, was generated. TCRdb ran MiXCR on the PCR reads and lists one entry per CDR3 protein. The repertoire has hundreds of thousands of distinct CDR3 sequences, 30% to 35% of them found once; the top ten carry around 2.3%. The CDR3 is 17 residues long. Germline assignment: CDR1 MNHEY and CDR2 SVGEGT. V was shortened by 2 bases and J by 2 bases, with 18 bases between the two germline ends. The chain couples TRBV6-2 or TRBV6-3 to TRBJ2-5; D unresolved. This clonotype was sampled from a human donor who donated a stem cell graft to a child with aplastic anemia. The sequencing here drew on PBMCs from the stem cell graft donor, taken from the stem cell graft. The CDR3 DNA reads TGTGCCAGCAGTTACGGGATCCTACGGAAGCGTCAAGAGACCCAGTACTTC. This encodes CASSYGILRKRQETQYF.